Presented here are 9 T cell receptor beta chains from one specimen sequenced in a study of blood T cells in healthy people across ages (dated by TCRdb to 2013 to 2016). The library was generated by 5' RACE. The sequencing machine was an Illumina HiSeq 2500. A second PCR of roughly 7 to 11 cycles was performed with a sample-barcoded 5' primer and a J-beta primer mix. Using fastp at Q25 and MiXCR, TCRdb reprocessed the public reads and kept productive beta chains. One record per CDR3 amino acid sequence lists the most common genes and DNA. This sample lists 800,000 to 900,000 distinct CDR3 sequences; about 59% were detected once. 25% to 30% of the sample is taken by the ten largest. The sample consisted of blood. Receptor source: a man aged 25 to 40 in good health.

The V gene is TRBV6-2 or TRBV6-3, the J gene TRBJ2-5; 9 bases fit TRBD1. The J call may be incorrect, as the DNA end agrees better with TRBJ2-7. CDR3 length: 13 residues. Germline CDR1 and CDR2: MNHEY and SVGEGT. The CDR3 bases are TGTGCCAGCAGTACCGGACAGGGGACCGAGCAGTACTTC. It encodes CASSTGQGTEQYF.

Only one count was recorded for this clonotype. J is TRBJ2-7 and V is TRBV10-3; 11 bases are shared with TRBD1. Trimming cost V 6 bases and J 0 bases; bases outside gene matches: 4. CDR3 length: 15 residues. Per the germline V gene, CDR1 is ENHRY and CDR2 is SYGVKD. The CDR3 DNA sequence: TGTGCCATCAGCGGCGGGACAGGGGGCTCCTACGAGCAGTACTTC. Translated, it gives CAISGGTGGSYEQYF.

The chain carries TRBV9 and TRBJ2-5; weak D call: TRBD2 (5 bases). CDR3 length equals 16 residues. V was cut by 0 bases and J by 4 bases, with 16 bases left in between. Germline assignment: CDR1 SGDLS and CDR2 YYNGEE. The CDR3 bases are TGTGCCAGCAGCGTAGGGGAGTGGATGGGCACAGAGACCCAGTACTTC. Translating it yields CASSVGEWMGTETQYF.

CDR3 DNA: TGTGCCAGCAGTGGGGCAGCCAATTCACCCCTCCACTTT. It translates to CASSGAANSPLHF. The chain is built from TRBV25-1 and TRBJ1-6; D gene ambiguous. Looked up from germline, CDR1 is MGHDK and CDR2 is SYGVNS. This CDR3 comprises 13 residues. V lost 4 bases and J 7 bases, leaving 8 bases between the germline ends. Using reference TRBV25-1 and TRBJ1-6 for the parts outside the CDR3, the full variable domain is EADIYQTPRYLVIGTGKKITLECSQTMGHDKMYWYQQDPGMELHLIHYSYGVNSTEKGDLSSESTVSRIRTEHFPLTLESARPSHTSQYLCASSGAANSPLHFGNGTRLTVT.

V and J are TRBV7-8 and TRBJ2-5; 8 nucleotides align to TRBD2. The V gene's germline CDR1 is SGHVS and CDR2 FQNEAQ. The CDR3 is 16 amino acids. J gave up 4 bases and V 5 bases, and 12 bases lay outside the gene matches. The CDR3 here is CASSLLAGPPGETQYF. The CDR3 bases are TGTGCCAGCAGCCTATTAGCGGGACCCCCGGGAGAGACCCAGTACTTC.

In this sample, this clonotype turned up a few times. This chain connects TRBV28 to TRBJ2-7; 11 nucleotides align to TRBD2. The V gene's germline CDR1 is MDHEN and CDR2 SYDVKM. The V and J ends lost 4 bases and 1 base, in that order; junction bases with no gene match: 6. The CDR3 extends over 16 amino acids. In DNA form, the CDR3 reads TGTGCCAGCAGTTCTCCTACTAGCGGGGGTTCCTACGAGCAGTACTTC. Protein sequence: CASSSPTSGGSYEQYF.

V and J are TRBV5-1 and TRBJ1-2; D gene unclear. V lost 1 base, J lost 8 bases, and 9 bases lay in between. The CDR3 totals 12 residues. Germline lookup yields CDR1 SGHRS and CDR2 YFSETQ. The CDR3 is CASSLSRLGYTF. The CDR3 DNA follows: TGCGCCAGCAGCTTGAGTCGTCTCGGCTACACCTTC.

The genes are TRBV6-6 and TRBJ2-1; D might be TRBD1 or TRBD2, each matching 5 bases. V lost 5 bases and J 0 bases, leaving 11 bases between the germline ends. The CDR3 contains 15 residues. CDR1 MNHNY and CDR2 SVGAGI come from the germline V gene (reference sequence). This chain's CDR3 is CASSIGASSYNEQFF. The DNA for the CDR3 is TGTGCCAGCAGTATCGGGGCGAGCTCCTACAATGAGCAGTTCTTC.

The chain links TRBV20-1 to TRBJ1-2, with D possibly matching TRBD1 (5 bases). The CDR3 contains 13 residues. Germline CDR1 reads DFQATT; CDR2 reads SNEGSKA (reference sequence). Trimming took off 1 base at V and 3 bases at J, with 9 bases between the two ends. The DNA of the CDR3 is TGCAGTGCTAGAGGAGGGGCAGACTATGGCTACACCTTC. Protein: CSARGGADYGYTF.